The entry that follows covers one T cell receptor (beta chain) sequence. The ends lost 7 bases at V and 3 bases at J; junction bases unmatched: 8. This CDR3 comprises 16 residues. Germline V lookup: CDR1 MNHEY, CDR2 SMNVEV (reference sequence). This sample stems from a study of blood T cell repertoires in COVID-19. TCRdb's table, derived via immunoSEQ multiplex PCR, lists solely in-frame clones and lacks some. Of roughly 80,000 clones listed, roughly 88% are singletons. This rearrangement joins TRBV27 to TRBJ2-5, with 13 nucleotides matching TRBD2. The sequence was collected from a woman aged 80 or over with acute or convalescent COVID-19. The sample comprised peripheral blood. CDR3 nucleotides: TGTGCCAGCACCCAGGGACTAGCGGGACTGGAAGAGACCCAGTACTTC. Protein sequence: CASTQGLAGLEETQYF.